One and the same sample provided the 23 T cell receptor beta chains below, sequenced in a study of Tregs in tolerant kidney transplant recipients. The table came from immunoSEQ multiplex PCR; TCRdb's copy has only in-frame clones and leaves some out. The repertoire holds over 50,000 clones, with approximately 85% as singletons. The source material was Tregs from blood, sampled before the transplant. The receptors stem from a human donor who received a combined kidney and bone marrow transplant.

V is TRBV4-1 and J is TRBJ2-6, with 11 bases that match TRBD1. The CDR3 has 19 residues. V lost 0 bases, J lost 0 bases, and 4 bases stayed unmatched. CDR1 is MGHRA and CDR2 is YSYEKL in the germline V gene. CDR3 region: CASSQDRDRGSSGANVLTF. The CDR3 DNA is TGCGCCAGCAGCCAAGACCGGGACAGGGGGTCCTCTGGGGCCAACGTCCTGACTTTC.

The V and J genes are TRBV29-1 and TRBJ1-2; D ambiguous. Germline lookup yields CDR1 SQVTM and CDR2 ANQGSEA. This CDR3 contains 13 residues. The ends were cut back, 6 bases at V and 4 bases at J, with 15 bases in the middle. CDR3 bases: TGCAGCGTCTCACCCGGGAGCGTCTATGGCTACACCTTC. Amino acid sequence: CSVSPGSVYGYTF. Full variable domain (rest looked up from reference TRBV29-1 and TRBJ1-2): SAVISQKPSRDICQRGTSLTIQCQVDSQVTMMFWYRQQPGQSLTLIATANQGSEATYESGFVIDKFPISRPNLTFSTLTVSNMSPEDSSIYLCSVSPGSVYGYTFGSGTRLTVV.

This clone was counted only a few times. This chain uses TRBV19 with TRBJ2-1; 9 nucleotides line up with TRBD2. The V gene end was trimmed by 7 bases and the J gene end by 8 bases; junction bases not matched to a gene: 21. Per germline, CDR1 LNHDA and CDR2 SQIVND (reference sequence). The CDR3 is 18 amino acids. The CDR3 nucleotides read TGTGCCAGTACCAAAAGGAGCGGGGGGACCAGCAGATACTATGAGCAGTTCTTC. Residues: CASTKRSGGTSRYYEQFF.

Comment on this clone: Other DNA sequences in this specimen translate into the identical CDR3. The chain is built from TRBV7-9 and TRBJ1-6; no reliable D call. CDR3 length: 17 residues. Germline V gives CDR1 SEHNR, CDR2 FQNEAQ (reference sequence). Between the trimmed V and J ends, which lost 2 bases and 10 bases, there was a span of 21 bases. The CDR3 sequence: CASSLSGGQLGASPLHF. The CDR3 coding sequence is TGTGCCAGCAGCTTATCCGGAGGGCAGCTAGGCGCCTCACCCCTCCACTTT.

This clone has just one count. The chain recombines TRBV4-1 with TRBJ1-2; possible D gene TRBD1, 5 bases. The CDR3 is 16 residues long. CDR1 is MGHRA and CDR2 is YSYEKL in the germline V gene. V lost 4 bases and J lost 7, with 22 bases in between. The CDR3 reads CASSPRIGRWGLGYTF. The DNA of the CDR3 is TGCGCCAGCAGCCCGCGAATCGGGCGGTGGGGACTTGGCTACACCTTC.

The V gene is TRBV9, the J gene TRBJ2-3; D gene unclear. This CDR3 is 12 amino acids long. Germline V gene data show CDR1 as SGDLS and CDR2 as YYNGEE. V lost 2 bases and J 6 bases, leaving 7 bases between the germline ends. The CDR3 region has the DNA TGTGCCAGCAGCGTCGAGTTCGATACGCAGTATTTT. Its translation is CASSVEFDTQYF.

This chain connects TRBV11-3 to TRBJ2-1, with D uncertain. Germline V CDR1 and CDR2: SGHNT, YENEEA. The V gene lost 1 base and the J gene lost 4 bases, with 5 bases spanning the gap. The CDR3 totals 13 residues. The chain's CDR3 is CASSLGSYNEQFF. CDR3 nucleotide sequence: TGTGCCAGCAGCTTAGGGAGTTACAATGAGCAGTTCTTC.

The gene calls are TRBV6-1 and TRBJ1-2; D might be TRBD1 (5 bases). V shed 4 bases and J shed 2 bases, with 14 bases lying between them. CDR3 length: 15 amino acids. Germline V gene lookup returns CDR1 MNHNS and CDR2 SASEGT. The CDR3 DNA reads as TGTGCCAGCAGTGCGGGGGACGGAGGGAACTATGGCTACACCTTC. Translating it yields CASSAGDGGNYGYTF.

This chain connects TRBV7-2 to TRBJ2-5, with TRBD1 as a possible D gene (5 bases). Germline values: CDR1 SGHTA, CDR2 FQGNSA. CDR3 length: 14 amino acids. The ends were cut back, 2 bases at V and 5 bases at J, with 12 bases in the middle. The CDR3 region is CASSLQWGAETQYF. The CDR3 DNA is TGTGCCAGCAGCTTACAATGGGGCGCCGAGACCCAGTACTTC.

This chain links TRBV2 with TRBJ1-3; D uncertain. From germline, CDR1 is SNHLY and CDR2 FYNNEI. The CDR3 has 15 amino acids. Trimming stripped 2 bases from V and 0 bases from J, with 8 bases between. In nucleotides, the CDR3 is TGTGCCAGCAGTGAATCAGCCTTCTCTGGAAACACCATATATTTT. Translated: CASSESAFSGNTIYF.

The genes are TRBV4-3 and TRBJ1-4; tentative D call: TRBD1 (6 bases). The ends were cut back, 4 bases at V and 4 bases at J, with 16 bases in the middle. Per germline, CDR1 LGHNA and CDR2 YSLEER. The CDR3 spans 16 residues. In nucleotides, the CDR3 is TGCGCCAGCAGCCGAGGACAACAGGGAGTTAATGAAAAACTGTTTTTT. It encodes CASSRGQQGVNEKLFF.

This rearrangement joins TRBV18 to TRBJ2-7; D unclear. The CDR3 loop spans 12 amino acids. Per the germline V gene, CDR1 is KGHSH and CDR2 is LQKENI. V lost 6 bases and J lost 2, with 8 bases in between. CDR3 sequence: CASSESPYEQYF. In DNA, the CDR3 is TGTGCCAGCTCCGAATCCCCCTACGAGCAGTACTTC.

The chain is built from TRBV5-6 and TRBJ1-1; maybe TRBD1 (5 bases). This CDR3 is 15 amino acids long. V gave up 4 bases and J gave up 4 bases, with 17 bases separating them. The V gene's germline CDR1 is SGHDT and CDR2 YYEEEE. The CDR3: CASSLGPKEGTEAFF. DNA for the CDR3: TGTGCCAGCAGCCTGGGACCCAAAGAGGGCACTGAAGCTTTCTTT. Full variable domain (missing parts from reference TRBV5-6 and TRBJ1-1): DAGVTQSPTHLIKTRGQQVTLRCSPKSGHDTVSWYQQALGQGPQFIFQYYEEEERQRGNFPDRFSGHQFPNYSSELNVNALLLGDSALYLCASSLGPKEGTEAFFGQGTRLTVV.

In nucleotides, the CDR3 is TGCGCCAGCAGCAGAGAGGGAGAAGGCTATGGCTACACCTTC. Protein product: CASSREGEGYGYTF. The chain links TRBV5-1 to TRBJ1-2; D ambiguous. Trimming pared 4 bases from V and 4 bases from J, leaving 14 bases between. This CDR3 contains 14 residues. The germline V gene has CDR1 SGHRS and CDR2 YFSETQ.

This clone was picked up a small number of times. This sequence joins TRBV6-5 and TRBJ1-2; D may be TRBD1 (5 bases). CDR3 length: 15 residues. V was clipped by 1 base and J by 8 bases, with 17 bases between them. Germline V gene lookup returns CDR1 MNHEY and CDR2 SVGAGI. CDR3 coding DNA: TGTGCCAGCAGTTACTTGGGCTTAAGGGGTGGGGGCTACACCTTC. Translating gives CASSYLGLRGGGYTF.

This chain uses TRBV9 with TRBJ1-3; D perhaps matches TRBD1 (5 bases). Trimming removed 0 bases from V and 4 bases from J, with 20 bases in between. The CDR3 is 18 residues long. In germline, CDR1 is SGDLS, CDR2 YYNGEE. The CDR3, as DNA: TGTGCCAGCAGCGTAGCTACCGGGACGGCCGCTCTAGGAAACACCATATATTTT. Protein sequence: CASSVATGTAALGNTIYF.

The V gene is TRBV18, the J gene TRBJ1-2, with TRBD1 identical over 9 bases. CDR3 size: 16 residues. The V gene's germline CDR1 is KGHSH and CDR2 LQKENI. V lost 2 bases, J lost 8 bases, and 12 bases stayed unmatched. CDR3 nucleotide sequence: TGTGCCAGCTCACCATCCCTTGGACAGGGGTCTGGGGGCTACACCTTC. It translates to CASSPSLGQGSGGYTF.

V usage is TRBV19 and J usage is TRBJ2-1; D unclear. This CDR3 contains 14 residues. The germline V gene encodes CDR1 LNHDA and CDR2 SQIVND (reference sequence). V was trimmed by 6 bases and J by 1 base, leaving 10 bases between them. The CDR3 sequence is CASRGKGSYNEQFF. The CDR3 bases are TGTGCCAGTAGAGGGAAGGGATCCTACAATGAGCAGTTCTTC. Full variable domain (outside the CDR3, taken from reference TRBV19 and TRBJ2-1): DGGITQSPKYLFRKEGQNVTLSCEQNLNHDAMYWYRQDPGQGLRLIYYSQIVNDFQKGDIAEGYSVSREKKESFPLTVTSAQKNPTAFYLCASRGKGSYNEQFFGPGTRLTVL.

The chain combines TRBV28 with TRBJ1-1; the D is unclear. The germline CDR1 and CDR2 sequences are MDHEN and SYDVKM. The V gene lost 6 bases and the J gene lost 11 bases, with 13 bases spanning the gap. This CDR3 contains 11 residues. The CDR3 spells CASSGVFRAFF. CDR3 nucleotide sequence: TGTGCCAGCAGCGGGGTTTTTCGGGCTTTCTTT. The full variable domain, in which reference TRBV28 and TRBJ1-1 provide the parts outside the CDR3, is DVKVTQSSRYLVKRTGEKVFLECVQDMDHENMFWYRQDPGLGLRLIYFSYDVKMKEKGDIPEGYSVSREKKERFSLILESASTNQTSMYLCASSGVFRAFFGQGTRLTVV.

The chain is built from TRBV9 and TRBJ1-2; unclear D gene. Germline CDR1 reads SGDLS; CDR2 reads YYNGEE. CDR3 length: 16 residues. Between the trimmed V and J ends, which lost 0 bases and 8 bases, there was a span of 20 bases. The CDR3 reads CASSVVPSPNMGGYTF. The CDR3 coding sequence is TGTGCCAGCAGCGTAGTCCCCTCCCCCAACATGGGGGGCTACACCTTC.

V gene TRBV11-2 combines with J gene TRBJ1-1; D unclear. The V and J ends lost 1 base and 11 bases respectively, with 11 bases between them. Germline V gene sequence: CDR1 SGHAT, CDR2 FQNNGV. The CDR3 loop spans 12 amino acids. The CDR3 sequence is CASSLAGFRAFF. Here the CDR3 DNA reads TGTGCCAGCAGCTTAGCAGGTTTTCGGGCTTTCTTT.

A few counts support this clone. This chain uses TRBV14 with TRBJ1-3; TRBD1 is a possible D gene (5 bases). The CDR3 has 15 amino acids. V gave up 1 base and J gave up 3 bases, with 10 bases separating them. Germline V CDR1 and CDR2: SGHDN, FVKESK. CDR3 DNA sequence: TGTGCCAGCAGCCAAGGGGCAGGGATTGGAAACACCATATATTTT. This sequence encodes CASSQGAGIGNTIYF.

This sequence joins TRBV6-1 and TRBJ1-2; D is uncertain. The germline V and J ends were trimmed by 11 bases and 0 bases, with 13 bases remaining between them. Germline CDR1 reads MNHNS; CDR2 reads SASEGT. The CDR3 loop spans 13 amino acids. Here the CDR3 DNA reads TGTGCCTCCGAGTTACAGACTAACTATGGCTACACCTTC. It is translated as CASELQTNYGYTF.